This T cell receptor (beta chain) was profiled in a study of blood T cell repertoires in COVID-19. Assay: immunoSEQ multiplex PCR; the TCRdb copy retains only in-frame clones and omits some. The data hold nearly 200,000 clones, with roughly 90% observed a single time. Trimming took 4 bases from V and 5 from J; bases not matched to a gene: 6. The CDR3 runs 15 residues. Germline lookup yields CDR1 SGHVS and CDR2 FQNEAQ. This TCR derives from a woman between 40 and 50 years old who had recovered from COVID-19. The chain recombines TRBV7-8 with TRBJ2-3; 10 bases agree with TRBD1. Source material: peripheral blood. The DNA for the CDR3 is TGTGCCAGCAGCTACCTAGGGACAGGGGAAGATACGCAGTATTTT. Translating gives CASSYLGTGEDTQYF.